The T cell receptor (beta chain) described here comes from a study of blood T cells in healthy people across ages. A second PCR of roughly 7 to 11 cycles used a sample-barcoded 5' primer and a J-beta primer mix. The template-switch adaptor, which had 12 random nucleotides, put a tag on each cDNA molecule. Via MiXCR, TCRdb re-called the 5' RACE reads, giving one row per CDR3 protein. The table shows hundreds of thousands of distinct CDR3 sequences, with 58% occurring only once. Trimming left V 0 bases short and J 2 bases short, with 15 bases between. The germline V gene has CDR1 SQVTM and CDR2 ANQGSEA. CDR3 length equals 16 residues.

Sequenced sample: blood. This chain links TRBV29-1 with TRBJ2-3; possible D gene TRBD2, 5 bases. The TCR sequence derives from a man in his 60s in good health. In nucleotides, the CDR3 is TGCAGCGTTGAAGATCTTCCCGGACGGGACACAGATACGCAGTATTTT. It codes for CSVEDLPGRDTDTQYF.